The T cell receptor beta chain under discussion was sequenced for a study of T cells expressing NK-cell markers. Concerning this clonotype: Its antigen is currently unknown.

TCRdb derives one entry per CDR3 protein from the 5' RACE reads, leaving out DNA. In all, the sample yields about 460,000 distinct CDR3 sequences. Germline V gene data show CDR1 as SQVTM and CDR2 as ANQGSEA. The CDR3 loop spans 14 amino acids. Whole-study findings and limits: Once again these clonotypes came out on top in the CD3+CD56-NKG2C+ fraction of four donors. In a group of several donors, dominant NKG2C+ clonotypes represented 1.0-7.0% of CD8+ T cells. It remained uncertain whether the expanded NKG2C+ T cell clones were specific for HCMV antigens.

The genes are TRBV29-1 and TRBJ1-1; the D call from TCRdb, TRBD1, cannot be confirmed without DNA. Material: blood T cells: a sorted CD56 or NKG2C T cell subset, CD4+ or CD8+ T cells, or bulk PBMC T cells (not recorded which). The sequence was obtained from a woman between 45 and 60 years old in good health. The CDR3 sequence: CSGGRTGGNTEAFF.